The entry below describes one T cell receptor (beta chain). The protocol was immunoSEQ multiplex PCR, while the TCRdb copy is restricted to in-frame clones and leaves out a portion. In the table there are hundreds of thousands of clones, more than 70% of which are singletons. Per germline, CDR1 LNHNV and CDR2 YYDKDF (reference sequence). The CDR3 has 15 amino acids. Between the trimmed V and J ends, which lost 0 bases and 7 bases, there was a span of 15 bases. The record originates from a study of blood T cell repertoires in COVID-19. As for the study in general: Researchers got acute and convalescent COVID-19 samples from the United States, Italy and Spain. Nucleic acid was either cDNA or gDNA, and it came from T cells, B-cell-depleted T cells, or PBMCs.

The sample was peripheral blood. This rearrangement joins TRBV15 to TRBJ1-1, with D perhaps TRBD1 (5 bases). This TCR derives from a woman aged 25 to 39 who had recovered from COVID-19. As DNA, the CDR3 is TGTGCCACCAGCAGAGATCTCGGGGGGGAGAGTGAAGCTTTCTTT. Translating gives CATSRDLGGESEAFF.